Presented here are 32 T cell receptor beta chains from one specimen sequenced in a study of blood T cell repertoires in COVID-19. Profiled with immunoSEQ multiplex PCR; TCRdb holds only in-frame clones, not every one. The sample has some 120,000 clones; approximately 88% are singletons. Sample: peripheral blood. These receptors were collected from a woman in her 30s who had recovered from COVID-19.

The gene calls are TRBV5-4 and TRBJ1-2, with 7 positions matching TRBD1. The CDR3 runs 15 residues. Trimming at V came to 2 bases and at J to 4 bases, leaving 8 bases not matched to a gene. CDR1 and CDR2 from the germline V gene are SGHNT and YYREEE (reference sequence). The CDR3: CASSFSQGQSYGYTF. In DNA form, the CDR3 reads TGTGCCAGCAGCTTCAGCCAGGGACAGAGCTATGGCTACACCTTC.

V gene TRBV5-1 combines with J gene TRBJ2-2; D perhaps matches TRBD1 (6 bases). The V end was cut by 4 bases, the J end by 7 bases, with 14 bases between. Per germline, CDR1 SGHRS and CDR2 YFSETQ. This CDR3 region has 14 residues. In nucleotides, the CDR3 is TGCGCCAGCAGCCGAACAGGGTTCGGCGGGGAGCTGTTTTTT. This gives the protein CASSRTGFGGELFF.

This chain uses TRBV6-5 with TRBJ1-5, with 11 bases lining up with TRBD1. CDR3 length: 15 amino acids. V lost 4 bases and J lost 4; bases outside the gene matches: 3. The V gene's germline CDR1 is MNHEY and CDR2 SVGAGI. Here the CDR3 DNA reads TGTGCCAGCAGTTGGACAGGGGGCGAGAATCAGCCCCAGCATTTT. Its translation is CASSWTGGENQPQHF.

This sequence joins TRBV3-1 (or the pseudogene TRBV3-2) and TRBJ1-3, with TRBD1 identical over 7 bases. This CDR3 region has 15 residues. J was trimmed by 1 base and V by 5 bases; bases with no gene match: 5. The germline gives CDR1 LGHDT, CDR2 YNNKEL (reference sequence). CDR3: CASSSWDSSGNTIYF. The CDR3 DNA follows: TGTGCCAGCAGCTCTTGGGACAGTTCTGGAAACACCATATATTTT.

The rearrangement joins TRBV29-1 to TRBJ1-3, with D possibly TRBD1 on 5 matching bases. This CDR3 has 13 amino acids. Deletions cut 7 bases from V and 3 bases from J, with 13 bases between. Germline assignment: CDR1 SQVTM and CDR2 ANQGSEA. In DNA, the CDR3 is TGCAGCGCCACGTGGGGCAGTGGAAACACCATATATTTT. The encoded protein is CSATWGSGNTIYF.

The CDR3 region has the DNA TGTGCCAGCAGCTTAGGAGGGGGATCTAACGGGGAGCTGTTTTTT. This translates into CASSLGGGSNGELFF. This chain links TRBV13 with TRBJ2-2, with D possibly being TRBD1 (6 bases). Trimming left V 0 bases short and J 7 bases short, with 12 bases between. The CDR3 runs 15 residues. The germline gives CDR1 PRHDT, CDR2 FYEKMQ (reference sequence).

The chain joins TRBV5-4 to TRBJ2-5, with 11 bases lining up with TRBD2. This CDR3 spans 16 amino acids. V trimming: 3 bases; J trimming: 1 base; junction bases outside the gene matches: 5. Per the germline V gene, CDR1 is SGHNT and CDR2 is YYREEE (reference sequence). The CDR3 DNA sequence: TGTGCCAGCAGCTCTGGGACTAGCGGCTCCCAAGAGACCCAGTACTTC. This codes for CASSSGTSGSQETQYF.

The CDR3: CASSEPSRGAFF. CDR3 nucleotide sequence: TGCGCCAGCAGTGAGCCCAGTCGGGGGGCTTTCTTT. The chain has TRBV10-2 and TRBJ1-1, with a weak D call TRBD1 (5 bases). With 2 bases removed from V and 11 bases from J, the gap between germline ends came to 12 bases. CDR1 is WSHSY, CDR2 SAAADI, per germline. The CDR3 has 12 amino acids.

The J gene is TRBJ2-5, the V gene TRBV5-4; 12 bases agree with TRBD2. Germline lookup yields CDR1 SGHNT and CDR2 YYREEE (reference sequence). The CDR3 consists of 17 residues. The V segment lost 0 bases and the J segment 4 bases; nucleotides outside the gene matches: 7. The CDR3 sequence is CASSLGLAGENAETQYF. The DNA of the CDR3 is TGTGCCAGCAGCTTGGGACTAGCGGGAGAAAACGCAGAGACCCAGTACTTC.

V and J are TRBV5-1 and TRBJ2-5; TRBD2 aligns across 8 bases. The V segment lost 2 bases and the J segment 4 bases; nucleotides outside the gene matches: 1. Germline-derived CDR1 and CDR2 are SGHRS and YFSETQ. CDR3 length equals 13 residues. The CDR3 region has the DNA TGCGCCAGCAGCTTCCTAGCGGGAGAGACCCAGTACTTC. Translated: CASSFLAGETQYF.

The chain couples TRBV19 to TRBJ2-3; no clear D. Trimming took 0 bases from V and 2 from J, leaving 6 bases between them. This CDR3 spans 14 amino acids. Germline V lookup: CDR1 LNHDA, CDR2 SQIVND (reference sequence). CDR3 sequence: CASSIEKLTDTQYF. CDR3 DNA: TGTGCCAGTAGTATAGAGAAACTCACAGATACGCAGTATTTT.

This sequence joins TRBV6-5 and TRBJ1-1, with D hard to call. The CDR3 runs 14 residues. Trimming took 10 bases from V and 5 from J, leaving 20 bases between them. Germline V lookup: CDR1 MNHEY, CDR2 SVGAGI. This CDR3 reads CATSLEAGRTEAFF. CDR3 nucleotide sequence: TGTGCCACCAGCCTTGAGGCTGGTCGGACTGAAGCTTTCTTT.

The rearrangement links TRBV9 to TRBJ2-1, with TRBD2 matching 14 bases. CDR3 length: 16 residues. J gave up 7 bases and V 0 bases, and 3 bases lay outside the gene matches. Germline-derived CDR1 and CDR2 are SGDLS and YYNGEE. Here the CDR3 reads CASSVGGTSGSNEQFF. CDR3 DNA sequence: TGTGCCAGCAGCGTAGGTGGGACTAGCGGGAGTAATGAGCAGTTCTTC. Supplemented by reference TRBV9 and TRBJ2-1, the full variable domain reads DSGVTQTPKHLITATGQRVTLRCSPRSGDLSVYWYQQSLDQGLQFLIQYYNGEERAKGNILERFSAQQFPDLHSELNLSSLELGDSALYFCASSVGGTSGSNEQFFGPGTRLTVL.

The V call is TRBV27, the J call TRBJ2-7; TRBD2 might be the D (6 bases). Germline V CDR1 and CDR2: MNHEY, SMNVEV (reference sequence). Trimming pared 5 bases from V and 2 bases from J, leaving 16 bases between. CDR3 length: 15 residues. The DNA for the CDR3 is TGTGCCAGCAGTCTGGCCGGAGGGGAGGCCTACGAGCAGTACTTC. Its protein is CASSLAGGEAYEQYF.

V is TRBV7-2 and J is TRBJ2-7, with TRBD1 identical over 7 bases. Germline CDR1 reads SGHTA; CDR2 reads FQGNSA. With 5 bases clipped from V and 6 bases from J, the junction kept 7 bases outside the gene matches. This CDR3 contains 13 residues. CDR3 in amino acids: CASSHWDRSEQYF. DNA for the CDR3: TGTGCCAGCAGCCACTGGGACAGATCCGAGCAGTACTTC. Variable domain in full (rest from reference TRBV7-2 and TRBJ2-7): GAGVSQSPSNKVTEKGKDVELRCDPISGHTALYWYRQSLGQGLEFLIYFQGNSAPDKSGLPSDRFSAERTGGSVSTLTIQRTQQEDSAVYLCASSHWDRSEQYFGPGTRLTVT.

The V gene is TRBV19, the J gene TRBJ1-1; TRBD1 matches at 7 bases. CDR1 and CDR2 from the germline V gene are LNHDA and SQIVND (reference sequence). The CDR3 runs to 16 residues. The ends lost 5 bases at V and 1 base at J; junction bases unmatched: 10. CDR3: CASSVRQGKANTEAFF. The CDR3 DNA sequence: TGTGCCAGTAGTGTAAGACAGGGTAAGGCGAACACTGAAGCTTTCTTT.

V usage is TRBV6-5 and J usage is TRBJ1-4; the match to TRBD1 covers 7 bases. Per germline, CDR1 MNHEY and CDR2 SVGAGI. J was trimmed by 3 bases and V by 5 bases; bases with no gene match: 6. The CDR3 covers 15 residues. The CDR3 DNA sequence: TGTGCCAGCAGTCCGAGGAGGGGGCCTAATGAAAAACTGTTTTTT. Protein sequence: CASSPRRGPNEKLFF.

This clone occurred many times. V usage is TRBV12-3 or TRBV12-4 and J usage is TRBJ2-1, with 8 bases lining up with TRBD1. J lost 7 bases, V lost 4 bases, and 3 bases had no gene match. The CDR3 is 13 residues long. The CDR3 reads CASSSGQGNEQFF. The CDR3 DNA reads TGTGCCAGCAGTTCCGGACAGGGTAATGAGCAGTTCTTC.

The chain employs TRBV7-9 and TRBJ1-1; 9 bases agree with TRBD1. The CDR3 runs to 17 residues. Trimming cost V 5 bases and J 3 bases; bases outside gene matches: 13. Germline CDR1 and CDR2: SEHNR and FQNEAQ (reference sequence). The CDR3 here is CASSPSRTGEIHTEAFF. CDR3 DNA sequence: TGTGCCAGCAGCCCCTCCCGGACAGGGGAGATTCACACTGAAGCTTTCTTT.

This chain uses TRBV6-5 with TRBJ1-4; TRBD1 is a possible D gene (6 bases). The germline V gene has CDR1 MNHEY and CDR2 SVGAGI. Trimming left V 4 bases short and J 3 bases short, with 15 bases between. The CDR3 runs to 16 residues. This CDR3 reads CASSSLTGMANEKLFF. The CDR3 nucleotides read TGTGCCAGCAGTTCACTCACAGGGATGGCTAATGAAAAACTGTTTTTT.

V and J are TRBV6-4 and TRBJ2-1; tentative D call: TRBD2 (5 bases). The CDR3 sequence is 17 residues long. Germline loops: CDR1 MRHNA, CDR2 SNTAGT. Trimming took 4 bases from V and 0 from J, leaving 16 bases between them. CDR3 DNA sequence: TGTGCCAGCAGTGCCGCCGGACTCCGGAGCTCCTACAATGAGCAGTTCTTC. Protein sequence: CASSAAGLRSSYNEQFF.

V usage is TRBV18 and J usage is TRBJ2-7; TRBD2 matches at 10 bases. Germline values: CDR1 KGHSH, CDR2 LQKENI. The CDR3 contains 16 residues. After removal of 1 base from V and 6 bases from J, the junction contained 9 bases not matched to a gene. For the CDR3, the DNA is TGTGCCAGCTCACCACTAGAGTCTAGCGGGAGTTTCGAGCAGTACTTC. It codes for CASSPLESSGSFEQYF.

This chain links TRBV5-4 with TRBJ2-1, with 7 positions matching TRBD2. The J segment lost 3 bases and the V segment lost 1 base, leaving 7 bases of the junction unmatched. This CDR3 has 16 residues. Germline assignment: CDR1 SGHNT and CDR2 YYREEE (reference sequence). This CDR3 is CASSLPGGGVYNEQFF. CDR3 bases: TGTGCCAGCAGCTTGCCGGGAGGCGGGGTCTACAATGAGCAGTTCTTC.

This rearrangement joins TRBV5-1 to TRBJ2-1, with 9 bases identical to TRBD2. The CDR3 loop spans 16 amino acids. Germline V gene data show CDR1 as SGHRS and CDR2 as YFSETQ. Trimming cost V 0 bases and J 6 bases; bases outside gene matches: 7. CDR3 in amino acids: CASSLAGTSRSNEQFF. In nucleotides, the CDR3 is TGCGCCAGCAGCTTGGCCGGGACTAGCAGATCCAATGAGCAGTTCTTC.

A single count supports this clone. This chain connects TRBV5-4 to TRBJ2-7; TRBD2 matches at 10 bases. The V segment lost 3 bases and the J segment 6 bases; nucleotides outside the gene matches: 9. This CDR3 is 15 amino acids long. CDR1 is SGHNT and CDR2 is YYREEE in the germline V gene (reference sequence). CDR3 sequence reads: CASSSSGSFPGEQYF. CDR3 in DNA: TGTGCCAGCAGCTCTAGCGGGAGTTTCCCCGGCGAGCAGTACTTC.

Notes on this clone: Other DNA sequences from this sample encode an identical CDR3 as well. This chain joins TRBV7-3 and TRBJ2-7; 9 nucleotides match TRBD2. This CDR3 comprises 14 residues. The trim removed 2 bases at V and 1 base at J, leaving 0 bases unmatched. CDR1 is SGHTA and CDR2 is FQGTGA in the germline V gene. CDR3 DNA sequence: TGTGCCAGCAGCTTAGCGGGGGGGTCCTACGAGCAGTACTTC. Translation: CASSLAGGSYEQYF.

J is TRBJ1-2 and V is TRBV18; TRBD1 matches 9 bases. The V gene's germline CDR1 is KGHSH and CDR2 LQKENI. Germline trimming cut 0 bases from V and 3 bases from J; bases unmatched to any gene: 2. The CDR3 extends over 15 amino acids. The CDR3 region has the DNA TGTGCCAGCTCACCACCAAGGACAGGGGACTATGGCTACACCTTC. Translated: CASSPPRTGDYGYTF.

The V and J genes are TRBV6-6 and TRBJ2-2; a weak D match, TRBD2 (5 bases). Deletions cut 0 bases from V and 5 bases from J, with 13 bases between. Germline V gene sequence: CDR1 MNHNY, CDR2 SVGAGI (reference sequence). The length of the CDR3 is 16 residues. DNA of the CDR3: TGTGCCAGCAGTTACTCGTTTCGGGGTGAGACCGGGGAGCTGTTTTTT. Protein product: CASSYSFRGETGELFF.

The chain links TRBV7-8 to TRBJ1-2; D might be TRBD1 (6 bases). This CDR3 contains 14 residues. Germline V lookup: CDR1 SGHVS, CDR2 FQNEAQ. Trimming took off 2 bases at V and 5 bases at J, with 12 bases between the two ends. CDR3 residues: CASSLSGRGYGYTF. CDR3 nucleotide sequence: TGTGCCAGCAGCTTAAGTGGCAGGGGTTATGGCTACACCTTC.

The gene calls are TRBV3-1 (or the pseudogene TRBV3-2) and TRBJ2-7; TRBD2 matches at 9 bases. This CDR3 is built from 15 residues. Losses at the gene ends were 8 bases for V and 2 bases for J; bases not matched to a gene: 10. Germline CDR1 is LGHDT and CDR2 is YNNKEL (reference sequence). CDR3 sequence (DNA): TGTGCCAGCGGGTTGAGACTAGCGGCTGCCTACGAGCAGTACTTC. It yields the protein CASGLRLAAAYEQYF.

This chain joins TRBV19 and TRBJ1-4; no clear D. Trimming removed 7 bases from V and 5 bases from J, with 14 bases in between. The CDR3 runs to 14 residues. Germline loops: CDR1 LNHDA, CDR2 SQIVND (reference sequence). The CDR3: CASNPRVPNEKLFF. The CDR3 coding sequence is TGTGCCAGTAATCCCCGGGTTCCGAATGAAAAACTGTTTTTT.

In nucleotides, the CDR3 is TGTGCCAGTAGTATCGCCAGGGTTCTAGCGGGGGGTCTTGATACGCAGTATTTT. This codes for CASSIARVLAGGLDTQYF. This chain links TRBV19 with TRBJ2-3, with 11 bases identical to TRBD2. Germline assignment: CDR1 LNHDA and CDR2 SQIVND (reference sequence). This CDR3 spans 18 amino acids. V was pared by 3 bases and J by 6 bases, with 14 bases of the junction left unmatched.